These 3 T cell receptor beta chains came from one sample sequenced in a study of blood T cell repertoires in COVID-19 (dated by TCRdb to between 2020 and 2021). Preparation of the library involved the immunoSEQ multiplex PCR assay. As stored in TCRdb, this immuneACCESS dataset retains in-frame rearrangements with V and J assigned. A fraction of the clones does not appear; measured against another copy, unresolved V genes explain less than half of the discrepancy, and the remainder lacks a known reason. For this sample the table gives around 130,000 clones, of which 85% were detected only once. The ten largest clones represent about 3.2% of the sample. The sample taken for sequencing was peripheral blood. The receptor source for this set is a man between 45 and 60 years old with acute or convalescent COVID-19.

The genes are TRBV3-1 (or the pseudogene TRBV3-2) and TRBJ2-7; D unclear. The CDR3 consists of 15 residues. Per germline, CDR1 LGHDT and CDR2 YNNKEL (reference sequence). The germline V and J ends were trimmed by 1 base and 3 bases, with 13 bases remaining between them. The CDR3 nucleotides read TGTGCCAGCAGCCAAGGGCCGGGTTTCGGCTACGAGCAGTACTTC. Translated, it gives CASSQGPGFGYEQYF.

The gene calls are TRBV3-1 (or the pseudogene TRBV3-2) and TRBJ1-5; maybe TRBD1 (5 bases). The CDR3 sequence is 15 residues long. Germline V lookup: CDR1 LGHDT, CDR2 YNNKEL (reference sequence). V gave up 1 base and J gave up 7 bases, with 14 bases separating them. The CDR3 DNA is TGTGCCAGCAGCCAAGTCCCGCAGGGCGGCCAGCCCCAGCATTTT. It is translated as CASSQVPQGGQPQHF.

V is TRBV15 and J is TRBJ1-3; D remains ambiguous. V was pared by 8 bases and J by 2 bases, with 19 bases between. In germline, CDR1 is LNHNV, CDR2 YYDKDF (reference sequence). This CDR3 region has 16 residues. The CDR3 region is CATQTRRGKAGNTIYF. As DNA, the CDR3 is TGTGCCACCCAGACCCGTCGGGGAAAAGCTGGAAACACCATATATTTT.